This T cell receptor (beta chain) derives from a study of T-cell memory formation after mild COVID-19. This CDR3 spans 13 amino acids. TCRdb called the 5' RACE reads again in MiXCR, with one record for every CDR3 protein. Here the sample spans some 210,000 distinct CDR3 sequences, approximately 20% being singletons. A word on this clonotype: Sequence at one end of the junction differs from germline and may be a read error.

V is TRBV12-3 or TRBV12-4 and J is TRBJ1-5; D remains ambiguous. The material sequenced was PBMCs or a T cell subset sorted from them (not recorded which). The receptor was isolated from an adult woman who had mild COVID-19 (a few samples of this study predate the infection). Cell type and time point are not known. The CDR3 here is CASSLDQRGPQQF. CDR3 DNA sequence: TGTGCCAGCAGTTTGGACCAACGTGGGCCCCAGCAGTTT.